The source of this T cell receptor (beta chain) is a study of post-analysis software for immune sequencing data. Across the whole study: Included courses were relapsing-remitting and secondary progressive multiple sclerosis; progressive-relapsing multiple sclerosis was also included.

The J segment lost 3 bases and the V segment lost 4 bases, leaving 9 bases of the junction unmatched. Germline-derived CDR1 and CDR2 are SGHKS and YYEKEE (reference sequence). The CDR3 extends over 15 amino acids. This clonotype was detected a few times. Its matching antigen is unknown. Libraries were made from TCR beta cDNA, and they carried unique molecular identifiers. The T cell input of about 0.9 to 10 million gave 400,000 to 500,000 cDNA molecules. TCRdb re-called the PCR reads with MiXCR, one entry per CDR3 protein. This sample has about 540,000 distinct CDR3 sequences; 30% to 40% occur once, and the top ten carry approximately 5.4%. Study outcomes and limitations: Among multiple sclerosis patients, normalized Chao1 diversity was significantly below that of controls. A few TRBV segments occurring more often in patients than controls included TRBV5-6, TRBV5-1 and TRBV20-1.

The sequence was collected from a girl aged 2-17 years with multiple sclerosis. Sequenced sample: blood. The rearrangement joins TRBV5-5 to TRBJ2-7, with 8 bases aligning to TRBD1. The DNA of the CDR3 is TGTGCCAGCAGCAGATTCGACAGGGGATACTACGAGCAGTACTTC. Translation: CASSRFDRGYYEQYF.